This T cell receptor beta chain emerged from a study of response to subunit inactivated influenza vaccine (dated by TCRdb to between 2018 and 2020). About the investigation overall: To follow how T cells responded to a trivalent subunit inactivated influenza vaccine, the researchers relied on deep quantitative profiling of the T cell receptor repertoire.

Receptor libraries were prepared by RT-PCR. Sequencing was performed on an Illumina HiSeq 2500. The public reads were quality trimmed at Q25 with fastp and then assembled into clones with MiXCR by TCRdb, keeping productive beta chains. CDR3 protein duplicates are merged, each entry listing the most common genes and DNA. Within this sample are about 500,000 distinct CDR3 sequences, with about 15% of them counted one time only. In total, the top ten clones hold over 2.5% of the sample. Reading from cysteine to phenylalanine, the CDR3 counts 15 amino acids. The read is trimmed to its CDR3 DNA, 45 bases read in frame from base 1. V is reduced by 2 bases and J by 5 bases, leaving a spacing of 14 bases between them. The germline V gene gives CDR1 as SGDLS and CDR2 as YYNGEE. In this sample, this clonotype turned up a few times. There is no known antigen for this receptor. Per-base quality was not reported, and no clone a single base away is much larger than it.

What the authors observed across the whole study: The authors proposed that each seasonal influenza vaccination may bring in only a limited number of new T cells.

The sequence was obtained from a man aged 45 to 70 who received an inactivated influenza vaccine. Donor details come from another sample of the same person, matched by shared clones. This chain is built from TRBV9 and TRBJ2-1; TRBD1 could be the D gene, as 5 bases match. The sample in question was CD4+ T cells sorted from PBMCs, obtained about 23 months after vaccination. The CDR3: CASSVVPGCNNEQFF. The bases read TGTGCCAGCAGCGTGGTACCAGGGTGCAACAATGAGCAGTTCTTC. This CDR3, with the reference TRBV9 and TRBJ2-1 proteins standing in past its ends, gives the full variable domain DSGVTQTPKHLITATGQRVTLRCSPRSGDLSVYWYQQSLDQGLQFLIQYYNGEERAKGNILERFSAQQFPDLHSELNLSSLELGDSALYFCASSVVPGCNNEQFFGPGTRLTVL.